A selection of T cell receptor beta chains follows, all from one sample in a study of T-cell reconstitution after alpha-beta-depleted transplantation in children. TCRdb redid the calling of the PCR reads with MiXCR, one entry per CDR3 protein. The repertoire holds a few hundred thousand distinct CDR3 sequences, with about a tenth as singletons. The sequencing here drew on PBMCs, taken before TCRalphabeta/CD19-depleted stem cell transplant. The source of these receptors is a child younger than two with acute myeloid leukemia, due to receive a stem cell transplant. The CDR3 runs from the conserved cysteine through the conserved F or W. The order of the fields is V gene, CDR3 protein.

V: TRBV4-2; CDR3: CASSQDFTRTGRYEQYF
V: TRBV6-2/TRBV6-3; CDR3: CASSSGTPRETQYF
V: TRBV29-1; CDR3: CSVEGTSGGGDEQFF
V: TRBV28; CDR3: CASTTGDSYGYTF
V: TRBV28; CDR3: CASSLSSGGSYEQYF
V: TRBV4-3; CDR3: CASSQGVGTGGDTGELFF
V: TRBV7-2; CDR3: CASSLGHGGTEAFF
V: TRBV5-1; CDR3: CASSLDVTNTGELFF
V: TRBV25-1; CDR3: CASSDRGRIENSPLHF
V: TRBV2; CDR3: CASSSGTSRTTDTQYF
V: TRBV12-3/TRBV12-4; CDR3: CASSTTTGTSYEQYF
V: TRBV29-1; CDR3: CSVVGPSAEAFF
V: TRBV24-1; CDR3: CATSEITGLRETQYF
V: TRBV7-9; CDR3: CASSSEDRTNYGYTF
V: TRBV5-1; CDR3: CASSLNRAANTGELFF
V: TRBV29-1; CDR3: CSAVQLDAVNEQYF
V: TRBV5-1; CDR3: CASSRVVTDLSNEQYF
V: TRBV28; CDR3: CASSAHRGFKTRYF
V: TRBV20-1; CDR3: CSASLQGLYLTGELFF
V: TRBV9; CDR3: CAHARELRGCQPQHF
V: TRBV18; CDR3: CASSPPGQDEQYF